A single sample is the source of the 9 T cell receptor beta chains below, sequenced in a study of blood T cell repertoires in COVID-19. Profiled with immunoSEQ multiplex PCR; TCRdb holds only in-frame clones, not every one. Among about 250,000 clones, 84% were seen once, and the ten largest hold about 4.2%. Sequenced: peripheral blood. The receptor set was obtained from a man aged 50-60 years with active or convalescent COVID-19.

The chain recombines TRBV6-6 with TRBJ1-2; a weak D match, TRBD1 (5 bases). Trimming stripped 7 bases from V and 8 bases from J, with 14 bases between. Per germline, CDR1 MNHNY and CDR2 SVGAGI (reference sequence). This CDR3 is 12 amino acids long. CDR3 sequence reads: CASNGAGRGYTF. The CDR3 DNA sequence: TGTGCCAGCAATGGGGCGGGAAGGGGCTACACCTTC.

The rearrangement joins TRBV2 to TRBJ2-3, with 9 bases aligning to TRBD2. The CDR3 totals 14 residues. The V and J ends lost 8 bases and 6 bases, in that order; junction bases with no gene match: 9. Germline V gives CDR1 SNHLY, CDR2 FYNNEI. CDR3 in amino acids: CASLKGLAGDTQYF. The CDR3 nucleotides read TGTGCCAGCCTCAAGGGGCTAGCGGGGGATACGCAGTATTTT. Combining the CDR3 with reference TRBV2 and TRBJ2-3 gives the whole variable domain EPEVTQTPSHQVTQMGQEVILRCVPISNHLYFYWYRQILGQKVEFLVSFYNNEISEKSEIFDDQFSVERPDGSNFTLKIRSTKLEDSAMYFCASLKGLAGDTQYFGPGTRLTVL.

The chain combines TRBV19 with TRBJ2-3, with a weak D call TRBD2 (6 bases). The CDR3 covers 15 residues. Trimming stripped 0 bases from V and 3 bases from J, with 10 bases between. The germline gives CDR1 LNHDA, CDR2 SQIVND (reference sequence). CDR3 nucleotides: TGTGCCAGTAGTATAGAAGGGCTAGCGACAGATACGCAGTATTTT. This encodes CASSIEGLATDTQYF.

This clone was seen only once. The J gene is TRBJ2-1, the V gene TRBV6-2 or TRBV6-3; TRBD1 agrees at 10 bases. The junction had 6 bases not matched to a gene; V was cut back by 2 bases and J by 8 bases. The CDR3 is made up of 15 amino acids. Germline V gene sequence: CDR1 MNHEY, CDR2 SVGEGT. In nucleotides, the CDR3 is TGTGCCAGCAGTTACGGAGACAGGGGGCATGATGAGCAGTTCTTC. This translates into CASSYGDRGHDEQFF.

The genes are TRBV19 and TRBJ1-2, with D tentatively TRBD1 (5 bases). V was pared by 5 bases and J by 4 bases, with 14 bases between. This CDR3 region has 14 residues. Germline values: CDR1 LNHDA, CDR2 SQIVND (reference sequence). Written as DNA, the CDR3 is TGTGCCAGTAGTCCACAGGTTTCCACCTATGGCTACACCTTC. Translation: CASSPQVSTYGYTF.

The V gene is TRBV5-1, the J gene TRBJ1-3; 8 positions agree with TRBD1. The CDR3 totals 16 residues. Trimming took 2 bases from V and 0 from J; bases not matched to a gene: 4. Germline CDR1 SGHRS, CDR2 YFSETQ. The CDR3 region has the DNA TGCGCCAGCAGCTTCGGAGGGACAGGCTCTGGAAACACCATATATTTT. Protein product: CASSFGGTGSGNTIYF.

The rearrangement joins TRBV3-1 (or the pseudogene TRBV3-2) to TRBJ1-2; tentatively, D is TRBD1 (5 bases). The CDR3 has 15 residues. V dropped 1 base and J dropped 5 bases, with 14 bases sitting between them. Germline values: CDR1 LGHDT, CDR2 YNNKEL (reference sequence). CDR3 protein: CASSQGSMGGYGYTF. The CDR3 DNA reads TGTGCCAGCAGCCAAGGCTCGATGGGGGGGTATGGCTACACCTTC.

This chain links TRBV7-2 with TRBJ2-3; D unclear. Germline lookup yields CDR1 SGHTA and CDR2 FQGNSA. Trimming took 10 bases from V and 1 from J, leaving 18 bases between them. This CDR3 is 15 amino acids long. This chain's CDR3 is CATSHGSDRTDTQYF. The CDR3 coding sequence is TGTGCCACCTCCCACGGGTCAGACCGCACAGATACGCAGTATTTT.

This chain links TRBV3-1 (or the pseudogene TRBV3-2) with TRBJ1-1; D is perhaps TRBD1 (6 bases). V lost 3 bases and J lost 1, with 9 bases in between. Germline V gene sequence: CDR1 LGHDT, CDR2 YNNKEL (reference sequence). The CDR3 has 14 amino acids. This chain's CDR3 is CASSHGGRNTEAFF. In DNA form, the CDR3 reads TGTGCCAGCAGCCATGGGGGCAGGAACACTGAAGCTTTCTTT.